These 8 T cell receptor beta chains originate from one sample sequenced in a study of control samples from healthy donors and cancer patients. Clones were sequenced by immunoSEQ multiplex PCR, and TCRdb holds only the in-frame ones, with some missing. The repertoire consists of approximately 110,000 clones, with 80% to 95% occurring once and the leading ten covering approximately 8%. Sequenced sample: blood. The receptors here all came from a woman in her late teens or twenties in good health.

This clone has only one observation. CDR3 loop: CASSPGTPTYTDTQYF. In nucleotides, the CDR3 is TGCGCCAGCAGCCCAGGGACCCCAACGTACACAGATACGCAGTATTTT. V and J are TRBV5-1 and TRBJ2-3; D may correspond to TRBD1 or TRBD2 (5 bases each). V shed 4 bases and J shed 2 bases, with 17 bases lying between them. The germline CDR1 and CDR2 sequences are SGHRS and YFSETQ. The CDR3 consists of 16 residues.

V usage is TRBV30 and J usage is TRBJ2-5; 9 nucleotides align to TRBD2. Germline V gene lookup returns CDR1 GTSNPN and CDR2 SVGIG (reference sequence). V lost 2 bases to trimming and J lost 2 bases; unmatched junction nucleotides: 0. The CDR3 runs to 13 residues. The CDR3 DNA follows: TGTGCCTGGAGTAGCGGGGGGCAAGAGACCCAGTACTTC. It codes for CAWSSGGQETQYF.

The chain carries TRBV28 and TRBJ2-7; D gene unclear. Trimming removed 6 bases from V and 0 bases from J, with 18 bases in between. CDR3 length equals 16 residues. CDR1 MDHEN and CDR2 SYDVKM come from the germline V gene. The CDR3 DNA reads TGTGCCAGCAGCTTAACCAGCCGACTTCTCTCCTACGAGCAGTACTTC. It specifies CASSLTSRLLSYEQYF.

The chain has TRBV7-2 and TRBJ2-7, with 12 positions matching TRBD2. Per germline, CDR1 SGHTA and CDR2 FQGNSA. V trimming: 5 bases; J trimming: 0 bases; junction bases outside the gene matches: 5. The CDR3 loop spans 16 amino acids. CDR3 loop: CASSPRTSGISYEQYF. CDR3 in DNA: TGTGCCAGCAGCCCCAGGACTAGCGGGATCTCCTACGAGCAGTACTTC.

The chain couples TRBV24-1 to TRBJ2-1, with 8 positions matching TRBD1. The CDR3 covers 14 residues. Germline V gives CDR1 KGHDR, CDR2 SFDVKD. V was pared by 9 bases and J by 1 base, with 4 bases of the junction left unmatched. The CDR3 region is CATSDRESYNEQFF. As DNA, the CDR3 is TGTGCCACCTCGGACAGGGAATCCTACAATGAGCAGTTCTTC.

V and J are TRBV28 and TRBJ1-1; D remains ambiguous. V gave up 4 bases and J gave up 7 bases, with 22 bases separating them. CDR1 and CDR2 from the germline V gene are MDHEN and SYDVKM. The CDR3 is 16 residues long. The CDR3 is CASSWNRGVGLIEAFF. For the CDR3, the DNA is TGTGCCAGCAGTTGGAACCGGGGAGTCGGTCTAATTGAAGCTTTCTTT.

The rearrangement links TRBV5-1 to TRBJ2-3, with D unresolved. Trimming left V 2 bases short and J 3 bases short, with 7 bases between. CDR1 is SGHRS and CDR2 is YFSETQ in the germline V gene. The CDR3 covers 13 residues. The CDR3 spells CASSFGPTDTQYF. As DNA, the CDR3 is TGCGCCAGCAGCTTTGGACCGACAGATACGCAGTATTTT. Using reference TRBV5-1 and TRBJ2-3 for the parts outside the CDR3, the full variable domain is KAGVTQTPRYLIKTRGQQVTLSCSPISGHRSVSWYQQTPGQGLQFLFEYFSETQRNKGNFPGRFSGRQFSNSRSEMNVSTLELGDSALYLCASSFGPTDTQYFGPGTRLTVL.

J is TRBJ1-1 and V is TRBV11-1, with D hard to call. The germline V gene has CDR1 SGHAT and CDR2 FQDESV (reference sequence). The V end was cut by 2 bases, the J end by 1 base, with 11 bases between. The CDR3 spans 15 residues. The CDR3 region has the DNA TGTGCCAGCAGCTTAAAAATTGGGAAGAACACTGAAGCTTTCTTT. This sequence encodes CASSLKIGKNTEAFF.